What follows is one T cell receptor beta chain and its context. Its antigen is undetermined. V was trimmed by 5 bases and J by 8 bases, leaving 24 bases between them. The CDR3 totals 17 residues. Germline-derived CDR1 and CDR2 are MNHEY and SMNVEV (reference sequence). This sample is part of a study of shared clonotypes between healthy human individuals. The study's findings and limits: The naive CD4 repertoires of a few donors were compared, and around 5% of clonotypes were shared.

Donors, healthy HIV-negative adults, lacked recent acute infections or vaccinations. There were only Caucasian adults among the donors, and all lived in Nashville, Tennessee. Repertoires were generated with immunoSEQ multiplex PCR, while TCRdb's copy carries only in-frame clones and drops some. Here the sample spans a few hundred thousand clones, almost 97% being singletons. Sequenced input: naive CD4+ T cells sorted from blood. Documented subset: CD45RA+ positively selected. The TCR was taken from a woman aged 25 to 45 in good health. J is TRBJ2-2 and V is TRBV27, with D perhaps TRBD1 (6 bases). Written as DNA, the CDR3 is TGTGCCAGCAGTACAGTATTAAACAGGGTAAACCTGGGGGAGCTGTTTTTT. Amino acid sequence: CASSTVLNRVNLGELFF.